Below, one TCR beta chain is given with its context. Its target is unknown. Using immunoSEQ multiplex PCR, the repertoire was profiled, and TCRdb retains in-frame clones only, with some absent. The repertoire holds some 90,000 clones, with about 83% as singletons. Germline values: CDR1 SGHRS, CDR2 YFSETQ. The CDR3 has 14 residues. V was pared by 4 bases and J by 4 bases, with 13 bases between. Regarding time point: cycle 4 day 1 (C4D1), after 5 to 7 weeks of nivolumab. After autologous stem cell transplantation all patients relapsed, and prior brentuximab vedotin exposure differed between cohorts. The best responses consisted of complete response, partial response or progressive disease. The data originate from a study of PD-1 blockade in classical Hodgkin lymphoma. General study results and limits: When set against healthy donors, newly diagnosed patients were reported to show lower baseline TCR diversity. Patients with an early start, nivolumab under 1 year after ASCT, were excluded.

J is TRBJ2-3 and V is TRBV5-1, with D unclear. The material sequenced was peripheral blood mononuclear cells (PBMCs), taken before the fourth cycle of nivolumab. This receptor was taken from a human donor with classical Hodgkin lymphoma. DNA for the CDR3: TGCGCCAGCAGCGAGGACCGCCCCGCAGATACGCAGTATTTT. It specifies CASSEDRPADTQYF.